Presented here are 22 T cell receptor beta chains from one specimen sequenced in a study of CD8 T cells in Susac syndrome. RNA in amounts of roughly 0.5 to 1 ug was reverse transcribed with random hexamers. Each CDR3 protein is one row after TCRdb ran MiXCR on the immunoSEQ multiplex PCR reads. The table lists about 160,000 distinct CDR3 sequences, approximately 94% of them singletons. Sequencing was done on a sample of CD4+ T cells from PBMCs. These receptors all stem from a human donor with multiple sclerosis.

V usage is TRBV10-3 and J usage is TRBJ2-7; 10 bases match TRBD1. The V gene end was trimmed by 4 bases and the J gene end by 2 bases; junction bases not matched to a gene: 2. Germline lookup yields CDR1 ENHRY and CDR2 SYGVKD. There are 14 residues in the CDR3. The CDR3 loop reads CAISAGTGAYEQYF. The CDR3 region has the DNA TGTGCCATCAGTGCCGGGACAGGGGCCTACGAGCAGTACTTC.

The gene calls are TRBV2 and TRBJ1-2; D gene unclear. The germline V and J ends were trimmed by 5 bases and 8 bases, with 9 bases remaining between them. Germline loops: CDR1 SNHLY, CDR2 FYNNEI. The length of the CDR3 is 11 residues. This CDR3 reads CASSRVSGYTF. DNA for the CDR3: TGTGCCAGCAGTAGGGTATCGGGCTACACCTTC.

V gene TRBV12-3 or TRBV12-4 combines with J gene TRBJ1-2, with D possibly matching TRBD1 (5 bases). Trimming shortened V by 6 bases and J by 8 bases, and 13 bases separated the two germline ends. There are 12 residues in the CDR3. CDR3 amino acids: CASRSGADGYTF. CDR3 DNA sequence: TGTGCCAGCAGGAGTGGGGCTGACGGCTACACCTTC.

This chain uses TRBV29-1 with TRBJ1-1; D unclear. Germline V gene lookup returns CDR1 SQVTM and CDR2 ANQGSEA. There are 12 residues in the CDR3. Between the trimmed V and J ends, which lost 6 bases and 4 bases, there was a span of 12 bases. The DNA for the CDR3 is TGCAGCGTCGGATCTCGAGGCACTGAAGCTTTCTTT. Translated: CSVGSRGTEAFF.

This chain joins TRBV29-1 and TRBJ1-1, with unresolved D. The CDR3 extends over 13 amino acids. CDR1 and CDR2 from the germline V gene are SQVTM and ANQGSEA. Between the trimmed V and J ends, which lost 2 bases and 0 bases, there was a span of 7 bases. The CDR3 DNA reads TGCAGCGTTGAATCACAGATGAACACTGAAGCTTTCTTT. It codes for CSVESQMNTEAFF.

V usage is TRBV20-1 and J usage is TRBJ2-5; D gene uncertain. The CDR3 covers 13 residues. Germline V gene lookup returns CDR1 DFQATT and CDR2 SNEGSKA (reference sequence). V gave up 2 bases and J gave up 3 bases, with 10 bases separating them. The CDR3 region has the DNA TGCAGTGCTAGACACGGCAGTAAAGAGACCCAGTACTTC. Translated, it gives CSARHGSKETQYF.

This CDR3 reads CASSVTGGIEAFF. The DNA for the CDR3 is TGTGCCAGCTCAGTTACAGGGGGCATTGAAGCTTTCTTT. J is TRBJ1-1 and V is TRBV18, with 9 bases identical to TRBD1. This CDR3 is 13 amino acids long. Trimming cost V 5 bases and J 7 bases; bases outside gene matches: 5. Germline assignment: CDR1 KGHSH and CDR2 LQKENI.

The J gene is TRBJ2-5, the V gene TRBV7-2; 7 bases align to TRBD2. This CDR3 region has 19 residues. The V and J ends lost 1 base and 3 bases, in that order; junction bases with no gene match: 17. CDR1 is SGHTA and CDR2 is FQGNSA in the germline V gene. The CDR3 reads CASSLGPRGGRAYEETQYF. In DNA form, the CDR3 reads TGTGCCAGCAGCTTAGGGCCTCGGGGAGGGAGGGCCTACGAAGAGACCCAGTACTTC.

This chain links TRBV30 with TRBJ2-7, with TRBD1 matching 8 bases. Germline V gene sequence: CDR1 GTSNPN, CDR2 SVGIG (reference sequence). After removal of 4 bases from V and 2 bases from J, the junction contained 10 bases not matched to a gene. The CDR3 consists of 15 residues. The CDR3 bases are TGTGCCTGGACGCCCCTCCAGGGGGCAGCCTACGAGCAGTACTTC. The encoded protein is CAWTPLQGAAYEQYF.

This chain uses TRBV28 with TRBJ1-5; D is uncertain. CDR3 length: 15 residues. The V end was cut by 3 bases, the J end by 10 bases, with 19 bases between. Germline CDR1 and CDR2: MDHEN and SYDVKM. The CDR3 DNA reads as TGTGCCAGCAGTTTTGGTTCGGGGTTCGCAGGCCCCCAGCATTTT. Its protein product is CASSFGSGFAGPQHF.

The V gene is TRBV3-1, the J gene TRBJ1-2, with D unclear. The CDR3 covers 13 residues. The V gene lost 1 base and the J gene lost 1 base, with 4 bases spanning the gap. Germline V lookup: CDR1 LGHDT, CDR2 YNNKEL (reference sequence). CDR3 sequence (DNA): TGTGCCAGCAGCCAAGTGGTTAACTATGGCTACACCTTC. Protein product: CASSQVVNYGYTF.

This clonotype was seen a single time. V is TRBV11-2 and J is TRBJ2-7, with TRBD2 matching over 9 bases. Germline V gene lookup returns CDR1 SGHAT and CDR2 FQNNGV. CDR3 size: 16 residues. With V trimmed by 1 base and J by 6 bases, 10 bases remained unmatched. The CDR3: CASSLAWGGRATEQYF. CDR3 sequence (DNA): TGTGCCAGCAGCTTAGCGTGGGGCGGGAGGGCCACCGAGCAGTACTTC.

J is TRBJ2-1 and V is TRBV20-1; D remains unclear. The CDR3 is 17 amino acids. Per the germline V gene, CDR1 is DFQATT and CDR2 is SNEGSKA (reference sequence). Trimming left V 0 bases short and J 3 bases short, with 18 bases between. CDR3 nucleotide sequence: TGCAGTGCTAGAGACCCCCGACGGAACCCCTACTACAATGAGCAGTTCTTC. Amino acid sequence: CSARDPRRNPYYNEQFF.

The genes are TRBV29-1 and TRBJ1-1, with D uncertain. Per germline, CDR1 SQVTM and CDR2 ANQGSEA. V gave up 7 bases and J gave up 0 bases, with 12 bases separating them. The CDR3 is 13 amino acids. Written as DNA, the CDR3 is TGCAGCGGGGTGTCCGGGATGAACACTGAAGCTTTCTTT. Protein sequence: CSGVSGMNTEAFF.

The CDR3 loop is CSATRDGGEQYF. The DNA for the CDR3 is TGCAGCGCCACTAGGGATGGAGGTGAGCAGTACTTC. The rearrangement uses TRBV29-1 and TRBJ2-7; maybe TRBD2 (5 bases). In germline, CDR1 is SQVTM, CDR2 ANQGSEA. Deletions cut 7 bases from V and 7 bases from J, with 17 bases between. This CDR3 is 12 amino acids long.

This chain joins TRBV29-1 and TRBJ2-1, with D perhaps matching TRBD1 (7 bases). CDR3 length equals 11 residues. Trimming removed 2 bases from V and 12 bases from J, with 11 bases in between. Germline V lookup: CDR1 SQVTM, CDR2 ANQGSEA. In DNA, the CDR3 is TGCAGCGTTGAATGGGGGGACAGGCAGTTCTTC. As protein: CSVEWGDRQFF.

Only one count was recorded for this clonotype. The V gene is TRBV2, the J gene TRBJ2-7, with D possibly being TRBD2 (5 bases). Germline V gene data show CDR1 as SNHLY and CDR2 as FYNNEI. The CDR3 is 12 residues long. Deletions cut 3 bases from V and 6 bases from J, with 9 bases between. For the CDR3, the DNA is TGTGCCAGCAGTGAGGCGGGCATCGAGCAGTACTTC. This translates into CASSEAGIEQYF.

This chain joins TRBV4-1 and TRBJ1-1; 10 bases map to TRBD1. J lost 4 bases, V lost 2 bases, and 7 bases had no gene match. The germline V gene has CDR1 MGHRA and CDR2 YSYEKL. CDR3 length equals 16 residues. The CDR3 region has the DNA TGCGCCAGCAGCCAATGGGACAGGGGTCCGTCCACTGAAGCTTTCTTT. Protein: CASSQWDRGPSTEAFF.

The J gene is TRBJ1-1, the V gene TRBV12-3 or TRBV12-4, with D uncertain. The V end was cut by 2 bases, the J end by 0 bases, with 10 bases between. The CDR3 is 15 residues long. The CDR3 coding sequence is TGTGCCAGCAGTTTAAAGGTCAGTTTGAACACTGAAGCTTTCTTT. Translating it yields CASSLKVSLNTEAFF.

The rearrangement uses TRBV5-1 and TRBJ1-4, with D perhaps TRBD1 (6 bases). The germline V and J ends were trimmed by 4 bases and 8 bases, with 18 bases remaining between them. This CDR3 comprises 15 residues. In germline, CDR1 is SGHRS, CDR2 YFSETQ. The CDR3 coding sequence is TGCGCCAGCAGCAAACAGGGCTTCCGCGAGGAAAAACTGTTTTTT. As protein: CASSKQGFREEKLFF.

The chain carries TRBV7-2 and TRBJ2-3, with D maybe TRBD1 (6 bases). The CDR3 is 13 residues long. CDR1 and CDR2 (germline): SGHTA, FQGNSA. With 5 bases removed from V and 6 bases from J, the gap between germline ends came to 12 bases. CDR3 sequence (DNA): TGTGCCAGCAGCACAAACAGGGCTGATACGCAGTATTTT. Residues: CASSTNRADTQYF.

The genes are TRBV9 and TRBJ2-7; D gene uncertain. The CDR3 loop spans 13 amino acids. The germline gives CDR1 SGDLS, CDR2 YYNGEE. The ends were cut back, 0 bases at V and 7 bases at J, with 11 bases in the middle. CDR3 nucleotide sequence: TGTGCCAGCAGCGTAGAGGCTCGAGGTGAGCAGTACTTC. Residues: CASSVEARGEQYF.